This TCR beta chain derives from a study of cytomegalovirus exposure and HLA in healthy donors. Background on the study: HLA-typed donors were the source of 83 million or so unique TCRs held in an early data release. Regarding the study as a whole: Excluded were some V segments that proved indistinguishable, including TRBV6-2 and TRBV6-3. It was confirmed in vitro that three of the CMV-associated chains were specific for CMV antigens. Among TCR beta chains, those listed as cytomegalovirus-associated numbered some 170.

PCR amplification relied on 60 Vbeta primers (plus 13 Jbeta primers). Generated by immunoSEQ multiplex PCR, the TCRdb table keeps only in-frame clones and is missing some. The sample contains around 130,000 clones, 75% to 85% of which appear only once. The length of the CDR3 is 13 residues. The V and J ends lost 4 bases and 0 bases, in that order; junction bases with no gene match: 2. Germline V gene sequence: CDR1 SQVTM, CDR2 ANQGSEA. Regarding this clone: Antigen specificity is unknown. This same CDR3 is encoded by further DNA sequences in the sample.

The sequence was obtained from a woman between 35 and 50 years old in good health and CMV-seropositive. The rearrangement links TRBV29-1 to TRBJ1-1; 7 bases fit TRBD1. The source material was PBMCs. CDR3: CSVVRGLNTEAFF. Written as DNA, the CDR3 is TGCAGCGTTGTAAGGGGGCTGAACACTGAAGCTTTCTTT. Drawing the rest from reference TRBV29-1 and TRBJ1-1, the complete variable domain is SAVISQKPSRDICQRGTSLTIQCQVDSQVTMMFWYRQQPGQSLTLIATANQGSEATYESGFVIDKFPISRPNLTFSTLTVSNMSPEDSSIYLCSVVRGLNTEAFFGQGTRLTVV.